This T cell receptor (beta chain) came from a study of blood T cell repertoires in COVID-19. The overall study: The United States, Italy and Spain were the sources of the acute and convalescent COVID-19 samples. PBMCs, B-cell-depleted T cells, or T cells were the source of the cDNA or gDNA that made up the material.

How the authors handled the data: Using reference gene primer amplification, nucleated cell counts were estimated. Clones were read by immunoSEQ multiplex PCR, and TCRdb kept only the in-frame ones, dropping some. For V, J and clone size, that table is used; D and trimming come from the DNA. Counted here are about 260,000 clones, approximately 86% occurring once; the ten biggest clones make up 0.7%. V gave up 10 bases and J gave up 0 bases, with 16 bases separating them. This CDR3 region has 14 residues. The germline V gene encodes CDR1 LNHDA and CDR2 SQIVND (reference sequence). This clonotype originated in a human donor in a cohort sampled during active COVID-19. The rearrangement uses TRBV19 and TRBJ2-7; tentatively, D is TRBD1 (5 bases). Source material: peripheral blood. CDR3: CATSGGAYSYEQYF. The DNA of the CDR3 is TGTGCCACCTCGGGTGGGGCGTACTCCTACGAGCAGTACTTC.